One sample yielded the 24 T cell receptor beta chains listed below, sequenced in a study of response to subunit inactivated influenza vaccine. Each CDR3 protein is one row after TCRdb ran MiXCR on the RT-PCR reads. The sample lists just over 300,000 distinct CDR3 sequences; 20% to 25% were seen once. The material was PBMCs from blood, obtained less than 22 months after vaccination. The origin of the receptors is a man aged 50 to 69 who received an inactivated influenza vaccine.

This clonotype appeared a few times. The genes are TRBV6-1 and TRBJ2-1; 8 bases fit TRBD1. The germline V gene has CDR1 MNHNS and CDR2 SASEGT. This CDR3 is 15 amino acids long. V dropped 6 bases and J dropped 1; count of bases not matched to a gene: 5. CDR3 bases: TGTGCCAGCAGCCCTCAGGGGGCGTCCTACAATGAGCAGTTCTTC. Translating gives CASSPQGASYNEQFF.

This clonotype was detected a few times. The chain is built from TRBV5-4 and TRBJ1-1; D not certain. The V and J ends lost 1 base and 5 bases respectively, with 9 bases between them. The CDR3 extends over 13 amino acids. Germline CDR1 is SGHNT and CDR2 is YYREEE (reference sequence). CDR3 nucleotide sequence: TGTGCCAGCAGCTTGATCAAGGGTACTGAAGCTTTCTTT. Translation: CASSLIKGTEAFF.

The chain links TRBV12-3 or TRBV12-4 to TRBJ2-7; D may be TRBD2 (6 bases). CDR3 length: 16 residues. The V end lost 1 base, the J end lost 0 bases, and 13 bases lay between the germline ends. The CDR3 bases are TGTGCCAGCAGTTTAGGGATCCCGGGAGTCTCCTACGAGCAGTACTTC. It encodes CASSLGIPGVSYEQYF.

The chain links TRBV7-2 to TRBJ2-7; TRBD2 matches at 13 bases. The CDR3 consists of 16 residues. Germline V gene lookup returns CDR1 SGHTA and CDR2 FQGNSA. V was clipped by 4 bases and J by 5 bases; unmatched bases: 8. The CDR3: CASSSYGLAGVHEQYF. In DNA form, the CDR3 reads TGTGCCAGCAGCTCGTATGGACTAGCGGGGGTCCACGAGCAGTACTTC.

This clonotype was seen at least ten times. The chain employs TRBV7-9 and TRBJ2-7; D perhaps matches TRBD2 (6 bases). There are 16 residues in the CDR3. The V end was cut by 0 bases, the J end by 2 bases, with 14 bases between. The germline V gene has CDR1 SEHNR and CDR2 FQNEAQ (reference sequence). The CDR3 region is CASSLASGQKAYEQYF. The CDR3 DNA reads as TGTGCCAGCAGCTTAGCGAGCGGGCAAAAGGCCTACGAGCAGTACTTC.

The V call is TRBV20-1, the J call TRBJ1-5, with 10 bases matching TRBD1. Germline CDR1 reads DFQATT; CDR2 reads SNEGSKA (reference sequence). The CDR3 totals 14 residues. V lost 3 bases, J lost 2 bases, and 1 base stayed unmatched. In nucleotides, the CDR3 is TGCAGTGCTAGGACAGGGGGCGGCAATCAGCCCCAGCATTTT. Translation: CSARTGGGNQPQHF.

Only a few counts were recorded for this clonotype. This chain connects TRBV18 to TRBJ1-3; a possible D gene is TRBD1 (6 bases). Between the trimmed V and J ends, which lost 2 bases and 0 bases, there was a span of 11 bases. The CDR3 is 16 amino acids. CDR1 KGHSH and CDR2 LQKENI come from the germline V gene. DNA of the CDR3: TGTGCCAGCTCACCATCAGGGGCGAACTCTGGAAACACCATATATTTT. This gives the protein CASSPSGANSGNTIYF.

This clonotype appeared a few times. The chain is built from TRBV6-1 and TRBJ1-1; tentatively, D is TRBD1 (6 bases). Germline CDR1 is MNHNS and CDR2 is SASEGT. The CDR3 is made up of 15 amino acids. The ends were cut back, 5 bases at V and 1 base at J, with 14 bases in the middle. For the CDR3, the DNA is TGTGCCAGCAGTCCACAGGGAAACTCGAACACTGAAGCTTTCTTT. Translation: CASSPQGNSNTEAFF.

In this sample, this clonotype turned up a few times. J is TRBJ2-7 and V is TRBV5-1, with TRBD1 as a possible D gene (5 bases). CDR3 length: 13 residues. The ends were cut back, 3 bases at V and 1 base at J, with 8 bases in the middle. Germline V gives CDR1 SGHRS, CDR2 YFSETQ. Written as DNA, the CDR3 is TGCGCCAGCAGCTACGACAGATCCTACGAGCAGTACTTC. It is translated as CASSYDRSYEQYF.

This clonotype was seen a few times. The CDR3 nucleotides read TGTGCCAGCAGTTTAGACAGGGCACAAGAGACCCAGTACTTC. Amino acid sequence: CASSLDRAQETQYF. The V and J genes are TRBV12-3 or TRBV12-4 and TRBJ2-5; perhaps TRBD1 as D (6 bases). The CDR3 has 14 residues. Trimming removed 1 base at V and 2 bases at J, with 8 bases between.

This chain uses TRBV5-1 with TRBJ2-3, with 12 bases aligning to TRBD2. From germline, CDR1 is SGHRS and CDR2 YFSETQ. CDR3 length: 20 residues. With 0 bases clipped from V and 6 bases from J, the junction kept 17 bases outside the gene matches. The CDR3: CASSLVPLLAGGPKLDTQYF. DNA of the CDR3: TGCGCCAGCAGCTTGGTACCCCTACTAGCGGGGGGACCGAAACTTGATACGCAGTATTTT.

The DNA of the CDR3 is TGTGCCACCAGCAGAGCCCAGGGGGCTGGCACTGAAGCTTTCTTT. It yields the protein CATSRAQGAGTEAFF. The V call is TRBV15, the J call TRBJ1-1; 8 nucleotides align to TRBD1. Germline trimming cut 1 base from V and 4 bases from J; bases unmatched to any gene: 5. This CDR3 is built from 15 residues. Germline CDR1 reads LNHNV; CDR2 reads YYDKDF (reference sequence).

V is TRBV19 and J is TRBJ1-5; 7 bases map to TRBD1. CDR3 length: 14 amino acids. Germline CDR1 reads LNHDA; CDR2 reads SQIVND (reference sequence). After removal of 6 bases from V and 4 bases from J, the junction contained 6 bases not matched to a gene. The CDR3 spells CASRRQGDNQPQHF. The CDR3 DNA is TGTGCCAGTAGAAGGCAGGGGGATAATCAGCCCCAGCATTTT. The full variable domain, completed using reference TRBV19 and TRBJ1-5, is DGGITQSPKYLFRKEGQNVTLSCEQNLNHDAMYWYRQDPGQGLRLIYYSQIVNDFQKGDIAEGYSVSREKKESFPLTVTSAQKNPTAFYLCASRRQGDNQPQHFGDGTRLSIL.

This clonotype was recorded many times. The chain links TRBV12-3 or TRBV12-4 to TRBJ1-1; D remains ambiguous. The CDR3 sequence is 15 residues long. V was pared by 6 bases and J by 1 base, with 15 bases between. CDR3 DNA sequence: TGTGCCAGCAGGGGCGGTCGGATAAGGAACACTGAAGCTTTCTTT. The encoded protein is CASRGGRIRNTEAFF.

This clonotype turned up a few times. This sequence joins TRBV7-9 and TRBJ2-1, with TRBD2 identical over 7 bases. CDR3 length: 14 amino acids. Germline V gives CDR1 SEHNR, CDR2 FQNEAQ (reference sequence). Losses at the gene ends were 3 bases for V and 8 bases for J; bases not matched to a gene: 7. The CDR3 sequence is CASSFVQGGHEQFF. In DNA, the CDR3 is TGTGCCAGCAGCTTTGTCCAGGGAGGGCATGAGCAGTTCTTC.

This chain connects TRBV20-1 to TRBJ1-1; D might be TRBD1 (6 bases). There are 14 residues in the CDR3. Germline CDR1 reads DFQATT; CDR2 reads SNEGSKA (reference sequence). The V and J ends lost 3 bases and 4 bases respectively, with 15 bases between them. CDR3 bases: TGCAGTGCTAGGCCCGGGACATGGGCCACTGAAGCTTTCTTT. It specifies CSARPGTWATEAFF.

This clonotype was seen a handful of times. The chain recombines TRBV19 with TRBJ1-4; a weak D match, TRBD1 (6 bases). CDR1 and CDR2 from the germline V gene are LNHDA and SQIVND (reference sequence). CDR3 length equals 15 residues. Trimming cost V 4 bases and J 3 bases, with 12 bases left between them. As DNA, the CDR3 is TGTGCCAGTAGTAAAGGGACATTTTCTAATGAAAAACTGTTTTTT. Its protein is CASSKGTFSNEKLFF.

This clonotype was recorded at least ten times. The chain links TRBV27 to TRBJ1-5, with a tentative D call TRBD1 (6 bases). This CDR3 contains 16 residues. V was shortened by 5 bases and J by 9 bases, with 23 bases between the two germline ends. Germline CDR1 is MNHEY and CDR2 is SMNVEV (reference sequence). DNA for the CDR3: TGTGCCAGCAGTCCCTTAAACAGGGAGGGGGGGTGGCCCCAGCATTTT. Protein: CASSPLNREGGWPQHF.

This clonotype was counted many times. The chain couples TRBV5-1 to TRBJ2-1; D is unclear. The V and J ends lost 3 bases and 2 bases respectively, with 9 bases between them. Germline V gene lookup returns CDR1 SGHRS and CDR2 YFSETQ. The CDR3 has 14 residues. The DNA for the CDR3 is TGCGCCAGCAGCTACCGGGCTCCCTACAATGAGCAGTTCTTC. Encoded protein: CASSYRAPYNEQFF.

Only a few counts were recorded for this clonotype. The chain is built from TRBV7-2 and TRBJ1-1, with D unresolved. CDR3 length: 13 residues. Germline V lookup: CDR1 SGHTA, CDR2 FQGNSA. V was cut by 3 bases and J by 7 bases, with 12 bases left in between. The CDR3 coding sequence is TGTGCCAGCAGCTTTGATGTGCGACTTGAAGCTTTCTTT. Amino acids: CASSFDVRLEAFF.

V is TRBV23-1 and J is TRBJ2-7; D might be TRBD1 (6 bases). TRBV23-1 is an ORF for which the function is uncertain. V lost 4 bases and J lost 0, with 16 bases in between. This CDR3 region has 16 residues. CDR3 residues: CASSLPGTFSSYEQYF. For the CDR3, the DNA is TGCGCCAGCAGTCTTCCCGGGACATTCAGCTCCTACGAGCAGTACTTC.

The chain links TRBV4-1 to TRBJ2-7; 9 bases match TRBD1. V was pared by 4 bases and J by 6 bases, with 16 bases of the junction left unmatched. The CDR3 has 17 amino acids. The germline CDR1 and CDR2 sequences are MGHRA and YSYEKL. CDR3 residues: CASSPGTGPFMLREQYF. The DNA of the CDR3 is TGCGCCAGCAGCCCCGGGACAGGGCCATTTATGCTTCGCGAGCAGTACTTC.

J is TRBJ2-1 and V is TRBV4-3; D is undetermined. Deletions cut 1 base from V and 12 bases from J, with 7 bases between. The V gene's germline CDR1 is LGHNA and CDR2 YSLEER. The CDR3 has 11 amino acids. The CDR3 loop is CASSQGYGQFF. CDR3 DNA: TGCGCCAGCAGCCAAGGATACGGGCAGTTCTTC.

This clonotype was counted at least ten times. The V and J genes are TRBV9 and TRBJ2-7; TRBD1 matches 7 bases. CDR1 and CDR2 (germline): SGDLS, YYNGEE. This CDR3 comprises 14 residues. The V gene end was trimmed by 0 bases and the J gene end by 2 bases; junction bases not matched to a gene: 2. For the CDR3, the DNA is TGTGCCAGCAGCGTAGGGGACAGAGCCTACGAGCAGTACTTC. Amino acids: CASSVGDRAYEQYF. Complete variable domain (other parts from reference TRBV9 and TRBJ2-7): DSGVTQTPKHLITATGQRVTLRCSPRSGDLSVYWYQQSLDQGLQFLIQYYNGEERAKGNILERFSAQQFPDLHSELNLSSLELGDSALYFCASSVGDRAYEQYFGPGTRLTVT.